The present TCR beta chain was sequenced within a study of T cell responses to AZD1222 COVID-19 vaccine. As regards this clone: The antigen is unknown.

The CDR3 totals 14 residues. Germline values: CDR1 SGHAT, CDR2 FQNNGV. V was clipped by 2 bases and J by 1 base, with 8 bases between them. Findings of the study overall: Rises in breadth and depth of Spike-specific TCRs came after two AZD1222 doses.

The repertoire was sequenced with immunoSEQ multiplex PCR; TCRdb's copy has only in-frame clones and lacks some. The table shows about 140,000 clones, with around 90% occurring only once. The receptor was isolated from an adult who received the AZD1222 COVID-19 vaccine. The starting material was peripheral blood, obtained 28 days after the second AZD1222 dose. The rearrangement joins TRBV11-2 to TRBJ1-1; D is ambiguous. This CDR3 is CASSLWAQNTEAFF. In DNA form, the CDR3 reads TGTGCCAGCAGCTTATGGGCCCAGAACACTGAAGCTTTCTTT.